The 18 T cell receptor beta chains below come from one sample, sequenced in a study of T cells in Graves' hyperthyroidism and ophthalmopathy. The CDR3 regions of TCR beta were amplified from RNA transcripts. An initial round of RT-PCR targeting the TCR CDR3 relied on the HTBI primer set. TCRdb called the multiplex PCR reads again in MiXCR, with one record for every CDR3 protein. The sample shows around 620,000 distinct CDR3 sequences, about 43% of them seen only once. Material for sequencing was peripheral blood or thyroid tissue (not recorded which). Source of these receptors: an adult woman with Graves' disease, either hyperthyroidism or ophthalmopathy (not recorded which).

Regarding this clonotype: Given a much more abundant clone one base away, this may be a read error. In nucleotides, the CDR3 is TGTGCCAACAGCGTAGAGAACAGGGTTGGAGCCGGGGAGCTGTTTTTT. Its translation is CANSVENRVGAGELFF. This chain connects TRBV24-1 to TRBJ2-2; weak D call: TRBD1 (6 bases). V lost 11 bases and J lost 6, with 24 bases in between. The CDR3 is made up of 16 amino acids. Germline loops: CDR1 KGHDR, CDR2 SFDVKD.

The chain carries TRBV2 and TRBJ1-4; D perhaps matches TRBD1 (5 bases). The V and J ends lost 2 bases and 6 bases respectively, with 19 bases between them. The CDR3 contains 17 residues. Germline V gives CDR1 SNHLY, CDR2 FYNNEI. In DNA, the CDR3 is TGTGCCAGCAGTGAATTAGCGGGAGCGAGGGGTTATGAAAAACTGTTTTTT. It specifies CASSELAGARGYEKLFF.

At least ten counts were recorded for this clonotype. Written as DNA, the CDR3 is TGTGCCAGCAGCTTGGTAGGGACAGGGAATTCACCCCTCCACTTT. This encodes CASSLVGTGNSPLHF. This sequence joins TRBV5-5 and TRBJ1-6; 9 bases align to TRBD1. The CDR3 is 15 residues long. V was pared by 0 bases and J by 7 bases, with 2 bases of the junction left unmatched. Looked up from germline, CDR1 is SGHKS and CDR2 is YYEKEE (reference sequence).

Note on this clonotype: A much larger clone differs by one base, so this may be a read error. The chain employs TRBV11-2 and TRBJ1-3, with D unclear. Germline V CDR1 and CDR2: SGHAT, FQNNGV. The CDR3 length is 16 residues. V lost 4 bases, J lost 4 bases, and 17 bases lay in between. The CDR3 DNA follows: TGTGCCAGCAGCTCACGTAACCTCCTGGCGGGAAACACCATATATTTT. Protein: CASSSRNLLAGNTIYF.

The table lists this clonotype with a few counts. J is TRBJ2-7 and V is TRBV7-6, with D perhaps matching TRBD2 (5 bases). V was clipped by 1 base and J by 7 bases, with 14 bases between them. CDR3 length: 14 amino acids. Germline V gene data show CDR1 as SGHVS and CDR2 as FNYEAQ. The CDR3 sequence: CASSLDTGMGEQYF. The CDR3 DNA reads as TGTGCCAGCAGCTTAGATACGGGGATGGGGGAGCAGTACTTC. Based on the CDR3 plus reference TRBV7-6 and TRBJ2-7, the full variable domain is GAGVSQSPRYKVTKRGQDVALRCDPISGHVSLYWYRQALGQGPEFLTYFNYEAQQDKSGLPNDRFSAERPEGSISTLTIQRTEQRDSAMYRCASSLDTGMGEQYFGPGTRLTVT.

The sample holds many counts of this clonotype. J is TRBJ2-5 and V is TRBV2, with TRBD2 identical over 14 bases. From germline, CDR1 is SNHLY and CDR2 FYNNEI. V was pared by 4 bases and J by 3 bases, with 7 bases of the junction left unmatched. This CDR3 is 17 amino acids long. This CDR3 is CASSVRGLAGDKETQYF. The CDR3 DNA reads as TGTGCCAGCAGTGTTCGGGGACTAGCGGGAGACAAAGAGACCCAGTACTTC.

The table lists this clonotype with many counts. The V gene is TRBV5-1, the J gene TRBJ1-5; perhaps TRBD1 as D (5 bases). CDR1 and CDR2 from the germline V gene are SGHRS and YFSETQ. The V end lost 0 bases, the J end lost 7 bases, and 8 bases lay between the germline ends. The CDR3 totals 13 residues. CDR3: CASSLVPGQPQHF. The DNA for the CDR3 is TGCGCCAGCAGCTTGGTACCAGGGCAGCCCCAGCATTTT.

This clonotype was counted ten times or more. The CDR3 sequence: CASSLERFETQYF. CDR3 nucleotide sequence: TGTGCCAGTAGTCTGGAGCGATTCGAGACCCAGTACTTC. This chain joins TRBV19 and TRBJ2-5; D ambiguous. The CDR3 has 13 amino acids. V was shortened by 5 bases and J by 5 bases, with 12 bases between the two germline ends. Germline CDR1 and CDR2: LNHDA and SQIVND (reference sequence).

The rearrangement uses TRBV5-1 and TRBJ2-2; 9 nucleotides match TRBD2. The V gene end was trimmed by 4 bases and the J gene end by 6 bases; junction bases not matched to a gene: 10. The CDR3 has 16 amino acids. Germline CDR1 and CDR2: SGHRS and YFSETQ. Written as DNA, the CDR3 is TGCGCCAGCAGCGGTTCAGCGGGAGGAGCCGCCGGGGAGCTGTTTTTT. Translation gives CASSGSAGGAAGELFF.

The CDR3 DNA reads as TGTGCCAGCAGCTCCTATAATGGGGCCCAAGAGACCCAGTACTTC. This sequence encodes CASSSYNGAQETQYF. The V and J genes are TRBV7-2 and TRBJ2-5; TRBD1 might be the D (5 bases). The CDR3 runs to 15 residues. Trimming stripped 4 bases from V and 1 base from J, with 13 bases between. Germline assignment: CDR1 SGHTA and CDR2 FQGNSA.

This chain joins TRBV29-1 and TRBJ1-5, with a tentative D call TRBD1 (6 bases). The germline CDR1 and CDR2 sequences are SQVTM and ANQGSEA. There are 12 residues in the CDR3. Trimming took 6 bases from V and 7 from J, leaving 13 bases between them. This CDR3 reads CSVATGNQPQHF. The CDR3 DNA reads TGCAGCGTGGCCACAGGGAACCAGCCCCAGCATTTT.

This clonotype has at least ten counts. V is TRBV7-8 and J is TRBJ2-5; D gene unclear. CDR1 is SGHVS and CDR2 is FQNEAQ in the germline V gene. V dropped 3 bases and J dropped 3 bases, with 2 bases sitting between them. CDR3 length: 11 residues. This CDR3 is CASSFKETQYF. For the CDR3, the DNA is TGTGCCAGCAGCTTTAAAGAGACCCAGTACTTC.

The genes are TRBV29-1 and TRBJ2-7, with D perhaps given as TRBD1 or TRBD2 (5 bases each). Germline CDR1 reads SQVTM; CDR2 reads ANQGSEA. This CDR3 is 14 amino acids long. Trimming removed 4 bases from V and 4 bases from J, with 17 bases in between. The CDR3 protein is CSVAYPGSAYEQYF. CDR3 in DNA: TGCAGCGTTGCCTATCCAGGGAGTGCTTACGAGCAGTACTTC.

In its sample, this clonotype was seen many times. The J gene is TRBJ1-1, the V gene TRBV19, with D uncertain. V was pared by 6 bases and J by 3 bases, with 14 bases between. The CDR3 is made up of 14 amino acids. Germline V gene lookup returns CDR1 LNHDA and CDR2 SQIVND (reference sequence). This chain's CDR3 is CASSRLSLDTEAFF. For the CDR3, the DNA is TGTGCCAGTAGCCGGCTGAGCTTGGACACTGAAGCTTTCTTT.

As for this clonotype: A read error is likely, as this CDR3 ends without the conserved phenylalanine or tryptophan. The chain has TRBV6-6 and TRBJ1-6; TRBD1 aligns across 7 bases. The germline CDR1 and CDR2 sequences are MNHNY and SVGAGI (reference sequence). This CDR3 region has 16 residues. Trimming took 4 bases from V and 12 from J; bases not matched to a gene: 15. The CDR3 is CASSFGMSRQGRPLHS. CDR3 coding DNA: TGTGCCAGCAGTTTCGGCATGTCACGACAGGGCCGACCCCTCCACTCT.

This clonotype has more than one count but fewer than ten. The V gene is TRBV7-2, the J gene TRBJ2-5; no reliable D call. Trimming stripped 2 bases from V and 4 bases from J, with 11 bases between. Germline V CDR1 and CDR2: SGHTA, FQGNSA. The CDR3 extends over 14 amino acids. This chain's CDR3 is CASSLWANGETQYF. CDR3 in DNA: TGTGCCAGCAGCTTATGGGCCAACGGAGAGACCCAGTACTTC.

The V gene is TRBV24-1, the J gene TRBJ1-2; D unclear. The germline V and J ends were trimmed by 4 bases and 1 base, with 9 bases remaining between them. Germline V lookup: CDR1 KGHDR, CDR2 SFDVKD. The CDR3 extends over 14 amino acids. Here the CDR3 DNA reads TGTGCCACCAGTGACGGGTCGGATAACTATGGCTACACCTTC. Its protein is CATSDGSDNYGYTF.

The chain has TRBV29-1 and TRBJ2-7; TRBD1 or TRBD2 may be the D gene (5 bases each). This CDR3 spans 13 amino acids. CDR1 is SQVTM, CDR2 ANQGSEA, per germline. Trimming stripped 6 bases from V and 2 bases from J, with 14 bases between. DNA for the CDR3: TGCAGCGTACCCGGGACGATTGCCTACGAGCAGTACTTC. Translating gives CSVPGTIAYEQYF.